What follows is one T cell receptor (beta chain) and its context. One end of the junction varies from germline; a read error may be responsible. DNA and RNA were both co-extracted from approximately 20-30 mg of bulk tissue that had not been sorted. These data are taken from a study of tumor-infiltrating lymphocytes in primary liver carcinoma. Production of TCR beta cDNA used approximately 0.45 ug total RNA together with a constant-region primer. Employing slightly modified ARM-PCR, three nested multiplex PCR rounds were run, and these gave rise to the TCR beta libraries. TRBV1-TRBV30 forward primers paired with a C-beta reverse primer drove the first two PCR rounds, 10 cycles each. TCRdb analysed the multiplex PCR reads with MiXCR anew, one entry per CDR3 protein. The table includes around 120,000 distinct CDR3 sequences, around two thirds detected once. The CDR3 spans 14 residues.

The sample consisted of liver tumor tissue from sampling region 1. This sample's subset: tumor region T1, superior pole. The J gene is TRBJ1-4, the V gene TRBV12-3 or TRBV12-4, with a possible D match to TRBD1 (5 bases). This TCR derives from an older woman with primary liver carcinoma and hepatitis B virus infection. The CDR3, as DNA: TGTGCCAGCAGTTTAGGGACACCTTATGAAAAACCGTTTTTT. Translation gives CASSLGTPYEKPFF.